This T cell receptor beta chain was captured in a study of blood T cell repertoires in COVID-19. Study context: Donors in the United States, Italy and Spain gave samples during acute or convalescent COVID-19. Sample material is recorded as cDNA or gDNA derived from T cells, B-cell-depleted T cells, or PBMCs.

Germline V gene sequence: CDR1 SGDLS, CDR2 YYNGEE. The CDR3 is 14 amino acids. The V and J ends lost 0 bases and 1 base respectively, with 7 bases between them. The authors' processing: From reference gene primer amplification, estimates of nucleated cell counts were derived. The table came from immunoSEQ multiplex PCR; TCRdb's copy has only in-frame clones and leaves some out. Clone size and the V and J calls come from that table; the DNA yielded D and trimming. Of some 210,000 clones in the sample, over 75% were seen once. About this clone itself: In the same sample, other DNA sequences code for this CDR3.

The sequence was collected from a woman in her thirties or forties with acute or convalescent COVID-19. Sequencing input: peripheral blood. The J gene is TRBJ1-1, the V gene TRBV9; D remains unclear. The CDR3 here is CASSVEAGNTEAFF. CDR3 bases: TGTGCCAGCAGCGTAGAGGCGGGGAACACTGAAGCTTTCTTT.